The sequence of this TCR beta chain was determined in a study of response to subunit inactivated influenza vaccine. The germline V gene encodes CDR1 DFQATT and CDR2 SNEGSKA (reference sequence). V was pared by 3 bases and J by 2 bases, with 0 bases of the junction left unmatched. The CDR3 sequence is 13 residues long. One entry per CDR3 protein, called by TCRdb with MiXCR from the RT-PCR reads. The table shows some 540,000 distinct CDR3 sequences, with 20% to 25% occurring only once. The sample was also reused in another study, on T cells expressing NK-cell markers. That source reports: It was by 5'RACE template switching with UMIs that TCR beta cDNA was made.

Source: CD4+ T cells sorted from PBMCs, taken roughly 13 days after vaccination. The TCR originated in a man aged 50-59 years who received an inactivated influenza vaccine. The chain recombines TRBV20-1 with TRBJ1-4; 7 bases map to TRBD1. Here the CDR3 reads CSARGQTNEKLFF. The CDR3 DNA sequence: TGCAGTGCTAGGGGACAGACTAATGAAAAACTGTTTTTT.